The 8 T cell receptor beta chains below were found in one sample sequenced in a study of glioma-infiltrating T cells. Amplification of TCR alpha and beta CDR3 regions from RNA used iRepertoire nested multiplex PCR. One entry per CDR3 protein, called by TCRdb with MiXCR from the multiplex PCR reads. Of about 130,000 distinct CDR3 sequences in the sample, under 25% are singletons; the top ten hold under 35%. The sequenced sample consisted of glioma tissue, nonneoplastic brain tissue, or PBMCs (not recorded which). The receptors shown here come from a human donor with low-grade glioma or glioblastoma, undergoing nonglioma brain surgery, or in good health (not recorded which).

The chain is built from TRBV2 and TRBJ1-1; no firm D call. This CDR3 region has 13 residues. V dropped 8 bases and J dropped 1 base, with 11 bases sitting between them. In germline, CDR1 is SNHLY, CDR2 FYNNEI. The CDR3 DNA reads as TGTGCCAGCCGTGGGCCGCCGAACACTGAAGCTTTCTTT. As protein: CASRGPPNTEAFF.

This clonotype was counted a few times. The chain has TRBV7-9 and TRBJ2-5; D unresolved. The CDR3 contains 10 residues. In germline, CDR1 is SEHNR, CDR2 FQNEAQ (reference sequence). V shed 4 bases and J shed 11 bases, with 8 bases lying between them. The CDR3 DNA sequence: TGTGCCAGCAGCTCCGTCGAACAGTACTTC. It translates to CASSSVEQYF. Full variable domain (remainder filled in from reference TRBV7-9 and TRBJ2-5): DTGVSQNPRHKITKRGQNVTFRCDPISEHNRLYWYRQTLGQGPEFLTYFQNEAQLEKSRLLSDRFSAERPKGSFSTLEIQRTEQGDSAMYLCASSSVEQYFGPGTRLLVL.

Remarks on this clonotype: This could be a read error, since a much larger clone is one nucleotide away. The chain joins TRBV6-2 or TRBV6-3 to TRBJ2-1; D gene uncertain. Germline lookup yields CDR1 MNHEY and CDR2 SVGEGT. CDR3 size: 13 residues. The CDR3 nucleotides are TGTGCCAGCAGTCCGACACCTTACAATGGGCAGTTCTTC. This encodes CASSPTPYNGQFF.

The table lists this clonotype with many counts. V usage is TRBV24-1 and J usage is TRBJ1-5, with D perhaps TRBD1 (6 bases). Germline V lookup: CDR1 KGHDR, CDR2 SFDVKD. This CDR3 has 14 amino acids. The ends were cut back, 6 bases at V and 3 bases at J, with 11 bases in the middle. CDR3 region: CATSSRQVNQPQHF. CDR3 coding DNA: TGTGCCACCAGTTCTCGACAGGTCAATCAGCCCCAGCATTTT.

J is TRBJ1-2 and V is TRBV20-1; 7 nucleotides agree with TRBD1. The CDR3 extends over 14 amino acids. J gave up 7 bases and V 6 bases, and 14 bases lay outside the gene matches. Germline CDR1 and CDR2: DFQATT and SNEGSKA (reference sequence). CDR3 DNA: TGCAGTGCCGGGGGACAGTTAGCGTGGCCTGGCTACACCTTC. Translated, it gives CSAGGQLAWPGYTF.

This clonotype was detected only a few times. This rearrangement joins TRBV6-6 to TRBJ1-4; D perhaps matches TRBD1 (5 bases). V was shortened by 2 bases and J by 1 base, with 5 bases between the two germline ends. The germline V gene has CDR1 MNHNY and CDR2 SVGAGI (reference sequence). CDR3 length: 14 amino acids. CDR3 bases: TGTGCCAGCAGTTACCAGGGAACTAATGAAAAACTGTTTTTT. Amino acids: CASSYQGTNEKLFF.

This rearrangement joins TRBV24-1 to TRBJ2-7, with 7 bases that match TRBD1. Germline V lookup: CDR1 KGHDR, CDR2 SFDVKD. CDR3 length equals 16 residues. The J segment lost 1 base and the V segment lost 4 bases, leaving 9 bases of the junction unmatched. This chain's CDR3 is CATSDGTRDRSYEQYV. CDR3 nucleotide sequence: TGTGCCACCAGTGACGGGACCCGGGACAGATCCTACGAGCAGTACGTC.

The rearrangement uses TRBV19 and TRBJ2-3, with 9 bases lining up with TRBD2. J was trimmed by 5 bases and V by 7 bases; bases with no gene match: 7. CDR1 is LNHDA and CDR2 is SQIVND in the germline V gene (reference sequence). The CDR3 runs to 14 residues. CDR3 coding DNA: TGTGCCAGTAATCCGGGACTAGCAAAAGATACGCAGTATTTT. Its translation: CASNPGLAKDTQYF.